This T cell receptor beta chain was sequenced for a study of T cell responses to AZD1222 COVID-19 vaccine. The repertoire was sequenced with immunoSEQ multiplex PCR; TCRdb's copy has only in-frame clones and lacks some. In the table there are approximately 100,000 clones, 88% of which are singletons. With respect to this clone: What it binds is not known.

Whole-study results and caveats: At baseline, seropositivity was found in only a handful of AZD1222 recipients. Recipients of two AZD1222 doses showed rising Spike-specific TCR breadth and depth.

The CDR3 covers 13 residues. In germline, CDR1 is MDHEN, CDR2 SYDVKM. Between the trimmed V and J ends, which lost 6 bases and 3 bases, there was a span of 11 bases. The specimen comprised peripheral blood, sampled on day 0 of AZD1222 vaccination. This TCR was recovered from an adult in good health. This sequence joins TRBV28 and TRBJ1-2; D remains ambiguous. CDR3 nucleotides: TGTGCCAGCAGCCCCGCCTCTGACTATGGCTACACCTTC. Translated, it gives CASSPASDYGYTF.